The clone carrying this TCR beta chain appeared once. Its antigen is not known. Here immunoSEQ multiplex PCR was the method, and the copy in TCRdb shows in-frame clones only, minus some. The sample lists more than 30,000 clones; 89% were seen once. V lost 4 bases and J 2 bases, leaving 10 bases between the germline ends. This CDR3 spans 13 amino acids. Germline CDR1 and CDR2: SGHRS and YFSETQ. The sample comes from a study of lymphopenia after photon versus proton radiotherapy. Points from the study as a whole: Oligoclonal CD8+ Temra expansion after nadir drove photon patients' diversity drop. Survival link was tested only in deceased patients; proton benefit remains a possibility. Under photons, naive T cells and diversity fell while effector/memory populations rose.

The sequence was collected from a woman between 70 and 85 years old with pancreatic cancer. Some clones in this sample may be carry-over from other donors' samples. The starting material was peripheral blood, obtained from a patient treated with proton-based radiotherapy. V is TRBV5-1 and J is TRBJ2-7; weak D call: TRBD1 (6 bases). The CDR3 region is CASSNRVTYEQYF. The CDR3 DNA reads as TGCGCCAGCAGCAACAGGGTGACCTACGAGCAGTACTTC. The variable domain in full, with the rest retrieved from reference TRBV5-1 and TRBJ2-7, is KAGVTQTPRYLIKTRGQQVTLSCSPISGHRSVSWYQQTPGQGLQFLFEYFSETQRNKGNFPGRFSGRQFSNSRSEMNVSTLELGDSALYLCASSNRVTYEQYFGPGTRLTVT.